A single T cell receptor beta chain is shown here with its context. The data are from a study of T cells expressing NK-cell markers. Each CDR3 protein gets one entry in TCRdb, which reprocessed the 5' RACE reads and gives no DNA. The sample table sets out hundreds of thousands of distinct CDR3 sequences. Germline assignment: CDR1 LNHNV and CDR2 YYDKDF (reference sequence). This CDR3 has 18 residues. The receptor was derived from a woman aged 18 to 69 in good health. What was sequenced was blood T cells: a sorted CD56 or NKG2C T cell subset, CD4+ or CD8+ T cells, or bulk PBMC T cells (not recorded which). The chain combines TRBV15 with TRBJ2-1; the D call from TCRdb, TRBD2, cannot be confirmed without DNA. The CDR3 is CATSRARSLAGVGNEQFF.